The clone carrying this TCR beta chain was detected once. This specimen comes from a study of technical replicates of blood from a handful of donors. V gave up 2 bases and J gave up 6 bases; unmatched junction bases: 8. Germline V gives CDR1 MNHNY, CDR2 SVGAGI (reference sequence). The CDR3 has 15 amino acids. Sequenced by immunoSEQ multiplex PCR; TCRdb stores in-frame clones only, minus some. There are about 82,000 clones in the sample; nearly 96% occur only once, and around 0.4% lies in the top ten. The sequence was obtained from a human donor in good health. The source material was T cells isolated from PBMCs. The rearrangement joins TRBV6-6 to TRBJ1-2; 8 bases agree with TRBD1. The CDR3 loop is CASSYPGQGGHGYTF. The DNA of the CDR3 is TGTGCCAGCAGTTACCCCGGACAGGGCGGTCATGGCTACACCTTC.